A selection of T cell receptor beta chains follows, all from one sample in a study of shared clonotypes between healthy human individuals. The repertoire was sequenced with immunoSEQ multiplex PCR; TCRdb's copy has only in-frame clones and lacks some. The sample consists of roughly 2,000,000 clones, approximately 92% of them appearing once. The sample taken for sequencing was naive CD8+ T cells from PBMCs. The receptor source for this set is a young man in good health. Some clones in this sample may be carry-over from other donors' samples. Both conserved end residues are trimmed from each CDR3. Fields, in order: V gene, CDR3 protein.

TRBV13,ASSSPRGVGTDTQY
TRBV7-9,ASSSRDSDAYEQY
TRBV29-1,SVAAGTTYEQY
TRBV10-3,AISDPQMTNEKLF
TRBV4-1,ASSHRPGGLNTEAF
TRBV9,ASTLYGGANHGYT
TRBV7-8,ASSPLRDTASYEQY
TRBV29-1,SVEDPTAYEQY
TRBV6-1,ASSERGGWRTYEQY
TRBV11-2,ASSLAPPYEQY
TRBV11-2,ASTLPGPRSEQF
TRBV7-9,ASSPKRSSYEQY
TRBV4-3,ASSPGHLSGNTIY
TRBV13,ASSLLLRSGRGTDTQY
TRBV5-1,ASRGDGDYEQY
TRBV19,ASGVSLNTEAF
TRBV27,ASSASGVEQY
TRBV28,ASRHPGLAGGPSYEQY
TRBV27,ASSPRDGLLNTEAF
TRBV29-1,SVPYVNTEAF
TRBV6-6,ASSSKNSYEQY
TRBV11-2,ASSLLLSGTGYEQY
TRBV10-1,ASSEPGGGKLF
TRBV19,ASKPGAGANVLT
TRBV11-2,ASSPTPGLAGVQY
TRBV19,ASSRAAGETQY
TRBV7-9,ASSPRLSQGFVNEQF